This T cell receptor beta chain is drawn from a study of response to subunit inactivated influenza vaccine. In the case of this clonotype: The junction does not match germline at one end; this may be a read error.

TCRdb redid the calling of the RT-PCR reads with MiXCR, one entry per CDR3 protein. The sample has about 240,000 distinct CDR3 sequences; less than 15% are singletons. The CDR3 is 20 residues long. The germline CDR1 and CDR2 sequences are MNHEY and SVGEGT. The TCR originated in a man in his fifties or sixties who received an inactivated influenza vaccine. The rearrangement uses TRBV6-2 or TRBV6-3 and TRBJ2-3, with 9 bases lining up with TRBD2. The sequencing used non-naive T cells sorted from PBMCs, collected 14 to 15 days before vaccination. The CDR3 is CASSRWTSAMTRTPTDTKYF. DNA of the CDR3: TGTGCCAGCAGCCGATGGACTAGCGCGATGACAAGAACCCCCACAGATACGAAGTATTTT.